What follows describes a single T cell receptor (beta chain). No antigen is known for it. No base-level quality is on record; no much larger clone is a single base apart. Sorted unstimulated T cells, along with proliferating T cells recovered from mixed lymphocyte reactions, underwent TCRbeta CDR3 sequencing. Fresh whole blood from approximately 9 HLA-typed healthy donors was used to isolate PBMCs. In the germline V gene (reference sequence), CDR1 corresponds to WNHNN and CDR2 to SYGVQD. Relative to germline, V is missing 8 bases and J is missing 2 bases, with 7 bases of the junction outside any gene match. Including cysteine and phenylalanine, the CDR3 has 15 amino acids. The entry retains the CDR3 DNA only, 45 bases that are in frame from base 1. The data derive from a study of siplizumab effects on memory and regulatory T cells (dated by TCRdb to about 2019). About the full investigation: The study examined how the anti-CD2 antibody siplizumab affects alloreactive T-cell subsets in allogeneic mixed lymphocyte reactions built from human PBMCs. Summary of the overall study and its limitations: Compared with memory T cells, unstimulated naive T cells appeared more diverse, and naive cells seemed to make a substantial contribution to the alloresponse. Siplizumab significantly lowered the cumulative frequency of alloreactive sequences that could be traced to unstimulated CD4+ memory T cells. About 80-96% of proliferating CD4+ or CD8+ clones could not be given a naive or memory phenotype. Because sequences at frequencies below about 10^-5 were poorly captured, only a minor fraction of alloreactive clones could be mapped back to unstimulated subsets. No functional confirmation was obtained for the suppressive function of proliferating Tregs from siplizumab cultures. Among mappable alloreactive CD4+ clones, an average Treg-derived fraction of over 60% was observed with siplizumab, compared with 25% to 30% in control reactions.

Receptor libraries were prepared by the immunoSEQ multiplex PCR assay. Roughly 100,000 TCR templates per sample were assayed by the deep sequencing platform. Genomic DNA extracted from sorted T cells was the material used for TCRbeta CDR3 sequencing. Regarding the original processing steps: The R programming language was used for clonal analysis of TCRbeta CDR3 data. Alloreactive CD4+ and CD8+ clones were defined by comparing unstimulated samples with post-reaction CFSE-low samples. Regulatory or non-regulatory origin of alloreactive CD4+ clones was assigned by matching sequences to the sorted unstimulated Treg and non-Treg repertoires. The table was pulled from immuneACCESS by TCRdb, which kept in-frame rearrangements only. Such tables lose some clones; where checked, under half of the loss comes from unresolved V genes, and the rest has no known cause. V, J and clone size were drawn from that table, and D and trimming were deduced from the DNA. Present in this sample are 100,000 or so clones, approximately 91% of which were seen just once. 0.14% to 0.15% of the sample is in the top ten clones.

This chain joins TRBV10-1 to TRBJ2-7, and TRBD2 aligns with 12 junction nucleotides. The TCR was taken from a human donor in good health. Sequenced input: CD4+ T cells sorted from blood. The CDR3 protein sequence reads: CASPLLAGGAYEQYF. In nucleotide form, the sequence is TGCGCCAGCCCCCTACTAGCGGGGGGTGCCTACGAGCAGTACTTC.